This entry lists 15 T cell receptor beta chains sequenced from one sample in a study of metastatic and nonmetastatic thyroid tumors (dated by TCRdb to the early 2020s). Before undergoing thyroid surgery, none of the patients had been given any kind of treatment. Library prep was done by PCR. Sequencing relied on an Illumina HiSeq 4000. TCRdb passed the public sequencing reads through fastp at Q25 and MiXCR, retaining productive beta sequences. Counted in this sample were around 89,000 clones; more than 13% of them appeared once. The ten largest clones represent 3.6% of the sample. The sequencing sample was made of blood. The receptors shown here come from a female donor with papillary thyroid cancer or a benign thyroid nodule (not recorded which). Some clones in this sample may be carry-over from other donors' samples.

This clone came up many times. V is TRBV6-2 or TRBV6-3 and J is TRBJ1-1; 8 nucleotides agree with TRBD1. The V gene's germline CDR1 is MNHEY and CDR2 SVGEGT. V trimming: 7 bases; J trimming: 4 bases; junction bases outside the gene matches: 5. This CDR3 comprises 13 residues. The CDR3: CASTPGQGTEAFF. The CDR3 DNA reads TGTGCCAGCACCCCTGGACAGGGCACTGAAGCTTTCTTT.

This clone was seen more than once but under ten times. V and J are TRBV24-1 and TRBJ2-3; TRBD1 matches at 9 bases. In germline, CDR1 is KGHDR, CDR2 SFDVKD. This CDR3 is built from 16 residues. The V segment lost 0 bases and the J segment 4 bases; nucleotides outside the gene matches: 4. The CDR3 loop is CATSDLRDRDADTQYF. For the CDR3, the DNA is TGTGCCACCAGTGATTTGAGGGACAGGGATGCAGATACGCAGTATTTT.

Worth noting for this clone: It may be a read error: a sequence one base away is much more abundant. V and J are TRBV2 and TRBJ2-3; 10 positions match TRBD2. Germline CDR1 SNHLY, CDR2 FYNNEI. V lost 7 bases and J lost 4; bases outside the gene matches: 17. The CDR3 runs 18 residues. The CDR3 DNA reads TGTGCCAGCAACACACTAGCGGGGTGGCCAATCGCCGCAGATACGCAGTATTTT. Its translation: CASNTLAGWPIAADTQYF.

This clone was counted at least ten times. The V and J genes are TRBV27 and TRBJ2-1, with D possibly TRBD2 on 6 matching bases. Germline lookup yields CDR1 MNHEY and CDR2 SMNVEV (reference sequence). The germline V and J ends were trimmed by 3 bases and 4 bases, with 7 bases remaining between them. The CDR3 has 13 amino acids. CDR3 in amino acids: CASSFGGYNEQFF. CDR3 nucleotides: TGTGCCAGCAGTTTCGGGGGTTACAATGAGCAGTTCTTC.

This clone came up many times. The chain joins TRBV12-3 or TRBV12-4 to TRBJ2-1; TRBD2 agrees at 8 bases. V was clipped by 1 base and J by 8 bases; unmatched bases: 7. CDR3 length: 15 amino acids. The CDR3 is CASSLGRLAIDEQFF. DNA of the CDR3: TGTGCCAGCAGTTTAGGGAGACTAGCGATCGATGAGCAGTTCTTC.

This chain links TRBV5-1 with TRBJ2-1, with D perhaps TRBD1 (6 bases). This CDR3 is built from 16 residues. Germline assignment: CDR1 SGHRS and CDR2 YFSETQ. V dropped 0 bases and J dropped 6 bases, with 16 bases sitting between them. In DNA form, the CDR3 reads TGCGCCAGCAGCTTGGCGGGGTTGGGGGCGGCCAATGAGCAGTTCTTC. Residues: CASSLAGLGAANEQFF.

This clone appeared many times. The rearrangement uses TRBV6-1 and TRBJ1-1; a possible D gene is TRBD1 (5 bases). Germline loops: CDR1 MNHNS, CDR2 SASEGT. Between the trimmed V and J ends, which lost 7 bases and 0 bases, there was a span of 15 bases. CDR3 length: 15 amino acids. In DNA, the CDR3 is TGTGCCAGCACCGAAGAGACAGACCTGAACACTGAAGCTTTCTTT. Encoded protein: CASTEETDLNTEAFF.

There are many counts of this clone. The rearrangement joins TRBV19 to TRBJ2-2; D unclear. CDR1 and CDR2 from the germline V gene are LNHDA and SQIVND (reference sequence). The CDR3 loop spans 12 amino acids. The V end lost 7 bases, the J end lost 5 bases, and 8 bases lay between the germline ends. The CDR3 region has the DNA TGTGCCAGTACCTCCTGGACCGGGGAGCTGTTTTTT. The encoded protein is CASTSWTGELFF.

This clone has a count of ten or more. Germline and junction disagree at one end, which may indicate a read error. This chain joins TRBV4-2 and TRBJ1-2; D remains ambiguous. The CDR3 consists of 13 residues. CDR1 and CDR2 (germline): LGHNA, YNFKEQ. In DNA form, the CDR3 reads TGTGCCAGCAGCCAAGATAGGGCAGCGTATTTACTCTTC. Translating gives CASSQDRAAYLLF.

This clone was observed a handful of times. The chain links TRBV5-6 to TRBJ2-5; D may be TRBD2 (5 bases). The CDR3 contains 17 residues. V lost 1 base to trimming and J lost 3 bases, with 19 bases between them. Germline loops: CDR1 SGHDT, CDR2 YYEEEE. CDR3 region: CASSLLGGREVEETQYF. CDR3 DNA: TGTGCCAGCAGCTTGTTAGGAGGTAGAGAGGTAGAAGAGACCCAGTACTTC.

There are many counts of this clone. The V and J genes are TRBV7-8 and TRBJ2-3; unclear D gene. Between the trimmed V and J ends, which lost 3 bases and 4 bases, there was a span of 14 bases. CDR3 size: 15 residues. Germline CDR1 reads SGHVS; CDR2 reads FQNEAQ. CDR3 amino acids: CASSFIRALADTQYF. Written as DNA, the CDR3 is TGTGCCAGCAGCTTCATACGGGCATTGGCAGATACGCAGTATTTT.

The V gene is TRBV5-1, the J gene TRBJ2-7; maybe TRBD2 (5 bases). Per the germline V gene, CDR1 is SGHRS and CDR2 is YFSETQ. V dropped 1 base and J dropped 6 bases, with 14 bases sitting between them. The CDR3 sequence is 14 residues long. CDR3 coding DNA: TGCGCCAGCAGCTTGCGGGGAGTAACCGGCGAGCAGTACTTC. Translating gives CASSLRGVTGEQYF. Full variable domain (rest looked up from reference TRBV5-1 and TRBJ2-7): KAGVTQTPRYLIKTRGQQVTLSCSPISGHRSVSWYQQTPGQGLQFLFEYFSETQRNKGNFPGRFSGRQFSNSRSEMNVSTLELGDSALYLCASSLRGVTGEQYFGPGTRLTVT.

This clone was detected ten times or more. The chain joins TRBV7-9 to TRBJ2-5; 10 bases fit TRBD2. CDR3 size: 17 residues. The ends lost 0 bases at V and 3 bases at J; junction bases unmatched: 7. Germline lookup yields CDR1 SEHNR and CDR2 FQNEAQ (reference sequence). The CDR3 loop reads CASSLALSGGAEETQYF. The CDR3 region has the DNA TGTGCCAGCAGCTTAGCGCTGAGCGGGGGGGCCGAAGAGACCCAGTACTTC.

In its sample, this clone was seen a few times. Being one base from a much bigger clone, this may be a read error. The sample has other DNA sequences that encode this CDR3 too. CDR3 residues: CASSEGSGQETQYF. The CDR3 DNA reads TGTGCCAGCAGTGAAGGATCTGGTCAAGAGACCCAGTACTTC. The genes are TRBV25-1 and TRBJ2-5; D remains ambiguous. Per germline, CDR1 MGHDK and CDR2 SYGVNS. V was cut by 2 bases and J by 2 bases, with 9 bases left in between. The CDR3 contains 14 residues. The entire variable domain, with the rest obtained from reference TRBV25-1 and TRBJ2-5, is as follows: EADIYQTPRYLVIGTGKKITLECSQTMGHDKMYWYQQDPGMELHLIHYSYGVNSTEKGDLSSESTVSRIRTEHFPLTLESARPSHTSQYLCASSEGSGQETQYFGPGTRLLVL.

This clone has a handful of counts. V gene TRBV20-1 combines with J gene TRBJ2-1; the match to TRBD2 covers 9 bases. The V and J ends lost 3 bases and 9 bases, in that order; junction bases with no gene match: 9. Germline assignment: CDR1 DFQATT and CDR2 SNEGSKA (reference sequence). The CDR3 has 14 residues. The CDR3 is CSARSRGGQGEQFF. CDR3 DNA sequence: TGCAGTGCTAGGTCGCGGGGGGGGCAGGGTGAGCAGTTCTTC.